The clone carrying this T cell receptor beta chain has a count of ten or more. Its antigen is not known. This CDR3 is built from 14 residues. Germline trimming cut 8 bases from V and 4 bases from J; bases unmatched to any gene: 4. CDR1 and CDR2 from the germline V gene are MNHEY and SMNVEV (reference sequence). Healthy Russian Caucasian donors spanned ages about 6 to 100 years. This sample is drawn from a study of blood T cells in healthy people across ages. Study outcomes and limitations: With age, beta diversity per million T cells declined roughly linearly, significantly by approximately 40. Fewer expanded clones and more diversity marked long-lived versus aged donors.

A second PCR, run for roughly 7 to 12 cycles, used a sample-barcoded 5' primer plus a J-beta primer mix. Carrying 12 random nucleotides, a template-switch adaptor labeled each individual cDNA molecule. MiXCR, run by TCRdb on the 5' RACE reads, gives a single entry per CDR3 protein. This sample has under 800,000 distinct CDR3 sequences; under 25% occur once, and the top ten carry 3% to 4.5%. The chain is built from TRBV27 and TRBJ2-7, with TRBD2 matching 14 bases. The origin of this receptor is a man between 65 and 85 years old in good health. Sequencing used blood. The CDR3 DNA is TGTGCCAGCGGCAGACTAGCGGGAGGGTACGAGCAGTACTTC. Encoded protein: CASGRLAGGYEQYF.